The 5 T cell receptor beta chains in this list originate from one sample, sequenced in a study of T cells after yellow fever vaccination. TCRdb reprocessed the 5' RACE reads with MiXCR, giving one entry per CDR3 protein. This sample has 340,000 or so distinct CDR3 sequences, with 12% found just once. The starting material was CD4+ T cells sorted from PBMCs, obtained 15 days after the yellow fever booster vaccination. These receptor sequences come from a man aged 18 to 29 who received the YFV17D yellow fever vaccine.

This clonotype was counted between two and nine times. The genes are TRBV12-3 or TRBV12-4 and TRBJ1-2; 8 bases agree with TRBD1. The CDR3 contains 18 residues. V trimming: 7 bases; J trimming: 4 bases; junction bases outside the gene matches: 20. The DNA of the CDR3 is TGTGCCAGCACCTCGCGCCGGACAGGGAGGGGGTCAGGCTATGGCTACACCTTC. Its translation is CASTSRRTGRGSGYGYTF.

This clonotype was counted at least ten times. CDR3 sequence: CASRPTGTSGYNEQFF. CDR3 sequence (DNA): TGTGCCAGCAGACCCACCGGGACTAGCGGTTACAATGAGCAGTTCTTC. The gene calls are TRBV27 and TRBJ2-1; 11 bases are shared with TRBD2. With 6 bases clipped from V and 4 bases from J, the junction kept 8 bases outside the gene matches. This CDR3 is 16 amino acids long. Germline V gene lookup returns CDR1 MNHEY and CDR2 SMNVEV (reference sequence).

In its sample, this clonotype was seen many times. The CDR3 reads CASSLGTGKGYEQYF. CDR3 DNA: TGTGCCAGCAGCTTGGGGACAGGGAAAGGTTACGAGCAGTACTTC. The genes are TRBV7-2 and TRBJ2-7; 9 bases map to TRBD1. After removal of 3 bases from V and 4 bases from J, the junction contained 7 bases not matched to a gene. Germline loops: CDR1 SGHTA, CDR2 FQGNSA. This CDR3 region has 15 residues. Based on the CDR3 plus reference TRBV7-2 and TRBJ2-7, the full variable domain is GAGVSQSPSNKVTEKGKDVELRCDPISGHTALYWYRQSLGQGLEFLIYFQGNSAPDKSGLPSDRFSAERTGGSVSTLTIQRTQQEDSAVYLCASSLGTGKGYEQYFGPGTRLTVT.

This clonotype has only a few counts. This chain links TRBV5-1 with TRBJ2-2; 9 bases fit TRBD1. With V trimmed by 4 bases and J by 6 bases, 13 bases remained unmatched. Germline loops: CDR1 SGHRS, CDR2 YFSETQ. This CDR3 has 17 amino acids. The CDR3: CASSRLTGQGNPGELFF. The DNA of the CDR3 is TGCGCCAGCAGCCGCCTCACTGGACAGGGGAATCCCGGGGAGCTGTTTTTT. The complete variable domain, with remaining parts taken from reference TRBV5-1 and TRBJ2-2, reads KAGVTQTPRYLIKTRGQQVTLSCSPISGHRSVSWYQQTPGQGLQFLFEYFSETQRNKGNFPGRFSGRQFSNSRSEMNVSTLELGDSALYLCASSRLTGQGNPGELFFGEGSRLTVL.

The chain has TRBV4-3 and TRBJ2-7; D remains ambiguous. Per the germline V gene, CDR1 is LGHNA and CDR2 is YSLEER. Deletions cut 1 base from V and 0 bases from J, with 7 bases between. The CDR3 has 14 amino acids. The CDR3 is CASSQGQSSYEQYF. DNA of the CDR3: TGCGCCAGCAGCCAAGGGCAGAGCTCCTACGAGCAGTACTTC.